The 13 T cell receptor beta chains reported below all come from one sample, sequenced in a study of cytomegalovirus exposure and HLA in healthy donors. The primer mix had 60 Vbeta and 13 Jbeta primers. Here immunoSEQ multiplex PCR was the method, and the copy in TCRdb shows in-frame clones only, minus some. Among more than 150,000 clones listed, over 70% were seen once. The sequenced material came from PBMCs. All receptors come from a man between 18 and 29 years old in good health and CMV-seronegative.

This chain's CDR3 is CASSLIQGGNGELFF. The CDR3 nucleotides are TGTGCCAGCAGCTTAATTCAGGGGGGCAACGGGGAGCTGTTTTTT. The chain uses TRBV7-8 and TRBJ2-2, with D perhaps matching TRBD1 (7 bases). Germline V CDR1 and CDR2: SGHVS, FQNEAQ. The CDR3 totals 15 residues. With 2 bases removed from V and 7 bases from J, the gap between germline ends came to 14 bases.

This chain connects TRBV6-1 to TRBJ2-7, with a tentative D call TRBD1 (7 bases). Looked up from germline, CDR1 is MNHNS and CDR2 is SASEGT. With 7 bases removed from V and 0 bases from J, the gap between germline ends came to 16 bases. This CDR3 is 15 amino acids long. The CDR3 spells CASNRGGTVSYEQYF. The CDR3, as DNA: TGTGCCAGCAACCGGGGCGGGACAGTCTCCTACGAGCAGTACTTC.

V usage is TRBV30 and J usage is TRBJ1-4; 11 bases map to TRBD1. This CDR3 spans 17 amino acids. J was trimmed by 5 bases and V by 3 bases; bases with no gene match: 11. Germline CDR1 reads GTSNPN; CDR2 reads SVGIG (reference sequence). The CDR3 is CAWRRDRGFRANEKLFF. The CDR3 DNA reads as TGTGCCTGGAGAAGGGACAGGGGGTTTAGGGCAAATGAAAAACTGTTTTTT.

V is TRBV5-6 and J is TRBJ2-1, with TRBD1 matching 8 bases. The CDR3 totals 15 residues. Germline assignment: CDR1 SGHDT and CDR2 YYEEEE. V was pared by 4 bases and J by 0 bases, with 3 bases of the junction left unmatched. The CDR3 coding sequence is TGTGCCAGCAGCCGAGGGACAGGCTCCTACAATGAGCAGTTCTTC. This codes for CASSRGTGSYNEQFF.

The V and J genes are TRBV2 and TRBJ1-5; 8 bases are a match to TRBD1. V gave up 5 bases and J gave up 5 bases; unmatched junction bases: 8. Germline lookup yields CDR1 SNHLY and CDR2 FYNNEI. This CDR3 is built from 15 residues. The CDR3 is CASSYRTGLDQPQHF. DNA of the CDR3: TGTGCCAGCAGTTACCGGACAGGGCTGGATCAGCCCCAGCATTTT.

This chain links TRBV7-9 with TRBJ2-1, with D possibly being TRBD2 (5 bases). Germline V CDR1 and CDR2: SEHNR, FQNEAQ (reference sequence). The CDR3 is made up of 14 amino acids. Trimming left V 8 bases short and J 4 bases short, with 15 bases between. Written as DNA, the CDR3 is TGTGCCAGCGGGCCCAAGGACTTTTACAATGAGCAGTTCTTC. The encoded protein is CASGPKDFYNEQFF.

V and J are TRBV6-5 and TRBJ1-2; no reliable D call. The CDR3 is made up of 12 amino acids. The V gene lost 5 bases and the J gene lost 11 bases, with 15 bases spanning the gap. Germline lookup yields CDR1 MNHEY and CDR2 SVGAGI. The CDR3 DNA is TGTGCCAGCAGTCCGCCGGGAGGGAAGTACACCTTC. Amino acid sequence: CASSPPGGKYTF.

This chain links TRBV19 with TRBJ1-5, with D possibly being TRBD1 (6 bases). This CDR3 spans 14 amino acids. The germline CDR1 and CDR2 sequences are LNHDA and SQIVND (reference sequence). V lost 3 bases to trimming and J lost 6 bases, with 12 bases between them. For the CDR3, the DNA is TGTGCCAGTAGTATTCCAGGGGTTGGTCAGCCCCAGCATTTT. Amino acid sequence: CASSIPGVGQPQHF.

In DNA form, the CDR3 reads TGTGCCAGCAGGGCAGGGTCCGGCAATCAGCCCCAGCATTTT. It translates to CASRAGSGNQPQHF. This chain joins TRBV7-9 and TRBJ1-5; D is perhaps TRBD1 (5 bases). CDR1 is SEHNR, CDR2 FQNEAQ, per germline (reference sequence). CDR3 length: 14 amino acids. V lost 6 bases to trimming and J lost 2 bases, with 11 bases between them.

The chain carries TRBV7-2 and TRBJ1-3; no definite D call. Trimming shortened V by 3 bases and J by 0 bases, and 15 bases separated the two germline ends. The CDR3 extends over 17 amino acids. Germline V CDR1 and CDR2: SGHTA, FQGNSA. As DNA, the CDR3 is TGTGCCAGCAGCTTGGCACCAGTGTCTCTCTCTGGAAACACCATATATTTT. This encodes CASSLAPVSLSGNTIYF.

This chain connects TRBV7-6 to TRBJ2-7, with 7 bases identical to TRBD2. V shed 5 bases and J 0 bases; nucleotides not matched to a gene: 7. Germline V gene sequence: CDR1 SGHVS, CDR2 FNYEAQ. This CDR3 is 15 amino acids long. The CDR3 nucleotides read TGTGCCAGCAGCATCTCAGCGGGGAGCTCCTACGAGCAGTACTTC. Its translation is CASSISAGSSYEQYF.

This clone has just one count. The V gene is TRBV4-3, the J gene TRBJ1-1, with a tentative D call TRBD1 (6 bases). V was clipped by 3 bases and J by 5 bases, with 16 bases between them. This CDR3 comprises 15 residues. Germline loops: CDR1 LGHNA, CDR2 YSLEER. This CDR3 reads CASSHAQGSETEAFF. The DNA for the CDR3 is TGCGCCAGCAGCCACGCACAGGGCAGCGAGACTGAAGCTTTCTTT.

This clone was recorded only once. V usage is TRBV6-5 and J usage is TRBJ1-2; a weak D match, TRBD1 (5 bases). V lost 5 bases and J lost 5, with 18 bases in between. The germline gives CDR1 MNHEY, CDR2 SVGAGI. The CDR3 covers 15 residues. In nucleotides, the CDR3 is TGTGCCAGCAGTAGACCTGGGGCCAAGATTTATGGCTACACCTTC. It yields the protein CASSRPGAKIYGYTF.